This TCR beta chain appears in the sequencing data of a study of blood T cell repertoires in COVID-19 (dated by TCRdb to 2018 to 2020). Background on the whole study: The collaborator samples originated in the United States, Italy and Spain and spanned the acute and convalescent phases of COVID-19. The prospective study material was composed of cDNA or gDNA derived from T cells, B-cell-depleted T cells, or PBMCs. Subjects who had been exposed to COVID-19, were actively infected with it, or had recovered from it provided the deeply sampled blood TCRbeta repertoires that made up the dataset. The repertoires were released in a freely available public database meant as a resource for research on the immune response to SARS-CoV-2. Samples came from the ongoing ImmuneRACE study (first 160 participants) plus 1,254 subjects from 6 global collaborators. A de-identified subject ID, COVID-19 status, age in years and sex were almost always included in the sample metadata. HLA class I and class II types, where available, came from metadata supplied by the sample provider rather than from assay-based typing. Beyond this particular receptor, the publication reports: Clinical and demographic metadata were provided uncurated, with the amount varying by source and participant.

TCRbeta CDR3 regions were amplified from genomic DNA using the immunoSEQ Assay, a bias-controlled multiplex PCR. From the authors' description of their analysis: The number of nucleated cells in each sample was estimated from the amplification of reference gene primers within the assay. To quantify the absolute abundance of each unique TCRbeta CDR3 rearrangement, sequence reads were collapsed and filtered. For each sample, productive Simpson clonality was calculated as the square root of Simpson's diversity index across productive rearrangements. TCRdb provides this immuneACCESS table in a form limited to in-frame rearrangements. Some clones are lacking; in checked studies, under half of them reflect an unresolved V gene, and why the rest are absent is not known. Clone size and V and J calls were adopted from that table, with D and trimming inferred from the DNA. The sample table contains more than 100,000 clones; only one count was recorded for 90% of them. Together, the top ten hold 3.8% of the sample.

Turning to this clone: Its antigen has not been determined. The sample holds no much larger clone one base away, and base qualities are not on file.

In Seattle, one collaborating source enrolled patients while the infection was active and tracked those patients longitudinally over the course of disease. Collaborating institutions collected whole blood in K2EDTA tubes following their own protocols. For TCRbeta analysis, collaborators shipped samples as frozen whole blood, isolated PBMCs, or DNA extracted from either of those sample types. CDR1 is given as MNHEY and CDR2 as SVGAGI, both from the germline V gene. The CDR3 numbers 14 residues from cysteine through phenylalanine. Kept here is only the CDR3 DNA, which spans 42 bases and is read in frame from base 1. Trimming removed 6 bases from V and 8 bases from J; the gene matches leave 9 bases unexplained.

The receptor comes from a woman in her fifties or sixties with COVID-19, enrolled during active disease. This sequence uses TRBV6-5 and TRBJ1-2; 10 junctional bases match TRBD1. The sample consisted of peripheral blood. The CDR3 amino acid sequence is: CASSLDRQGAGYTF. The DNA sequence is as follows: TGTGCCAGCAGCCTCGATAGACAGGGGGCCGGCTACACCTTC.